Listed here is a single T cell receptor (beta chain). Antigen specificity is unknown. These data are taken from a study of cytomegalovirus exposure and HLA in healthy donors. Trimming cost V 0 bases and J 16 bases; bases outside gene matches: 7. This CDR3 is built from 13 residues. Germline values: CDR1 LGHNA, CDR2 YSLEER. PCR employed 60 Vbeta and 13 Jbeta primers. Some clones are missing from TCRdb's copy, which holds only in-frame ones; the method was immunoSEQ multiplex PCR. The table includes around 130,000 clones, roughly 88% detected once. Points from the study as a whole: Accurate predictions that matched the HLA-A and HLA-B alleles of most subjects were reportedly made from TCR beta sequences. Confirmation was obtained in vitro that a few CMV-associated chains are specific for CMV antigens. Presence/absence analyses took donor sequencing depth as roughly uniform.

The sequence was collected from a boy aged 10-17 years in good health and CMV-seronegative. This sequence joins TRBV4-3 and TRBJ2-1, with 9 bases fitting TRBD1. Sequencing was performed on PBMCs. This CDR3 reads CASSQDQTGGYFF. DNA for the CDR3: TGCGCCAGCAGCCAAGACCAGACAGGGGGTTATTTCTTC.